The 21 T cell receptor beta chains given below trace back to one sample, sequenced in a study of cytomegalovirus exposure and HLA in healthy donors. The PCR made use of 60 Vbeta and 13 Jbeta primers. The protocol was immunoSEQ multiplex PCR, while the TCRdb copy is restricted to in-frame clones and leaves out a portion. Of roughly 180,000 clones listed, approximately 78% were seen once; the top ten hold about 0.76%. The sample consisted of PBMCs. The receptors were gathered from a woman between 18 and 30 years old in good health and CMV-seronegative.

This chain links TRBV15 with TRBJ2-1; 7 bases fit TRBD2. The CDR3 totals 15 residues. Unmatched junction bases numbered 9, after V lost 1 base and J lost 9 bases. Germline-derived CDR1 and CDR2 are LNHNV and YYDKDF (reference sequence). In DNA, the CDR3 is TGTGCCACCAGCAGAGGGAAGCGGGATGGTTCTGAGCAGTTCTTC. Its protein product is CATSRGKRDGSEQFF.

The chain links TRBV7-8 to TRBJ2-6, with TRBD1 identical over 7 bases. J lost 8 bases, V lost 5 bases, and 9 bases had no gene match. CDR1 and CDR2 (germline): SGHVS, FQNEAQ. This CDR3 spans 15 amino acids. The CDR3 here is CASSPRGRGSNVLTF. The DNA for the CDR3 is TGTGCCAGCAGCCCGCGAGGCAGGGGGTCCAACGTCCTGACTTTC.

This clone was seen once. The chain uses TRBV18 and TRBJ2-1; maybe TRBD2 (5 bases). Germline V gene lookup returns CDR1 KGHSH and CDR2 LQKENI. This CDR3 contains 14 residues. The V gene lost 1 base and the J gene lost 12 bases, with 16 bases spanning the gap. The chain's CDR3 is CASSPRHDTSGQFF. CDR3 DNA sequence: TGTGCCAGCTCACCACGACACGATACAAGCGGGCAGTTCTTC.

The genes are TRBV5-6 and TRBJ1-1, with D possibly matching TRBD1 (5 bases). Per germline, CDR1 SGHDT and CDR2 YYEEEE. Trimming took 4 bases from V and 4 from J, leaving 14 bases between them. The CDR3 has 14 amino acids. CDR3 in DNA: TGTGCCAGCAGCGGCCGGACACCCTCCACTGAAGCTTTCTTT. Amino acid sequence: CASSGRTPSTEAFF.

The V gene is TRBV10-3, the J gene TRBJ2-7; 8 positions agree with TRBD1. Germline V lookup: CDR1 ENHRY, CDR2 SYGVKD. The CDR3 loop spans 16 amino acids. The ends lost 0 bases at V and 3 bases at J; junction bases unmatched: 7. In DNA form, the CDR3 reads TGTGCCATCAGTGAGTCGCGGGCAGGGGGCCACTACGAGCAGTACTTC. This gives the protein CAISESRAGGHYEQYF.

The rearrangement links TRBV5-1 to TRBJ1-1; D not resolved. In germline, CDR1 is SGHRS, CDR2 YFSETQ. V was clipped by 3 bases and J by 1 base, with 7 bases between them. The length of the CDR3 is 13 residues. The CDR3 reads CASSYERNTEAFF. The CDR3 coding sequence is TGCGCCAGCAGCTACGAGAGGAACACTGAAGCTTTCTTT. Supplemented by reference TRBV5-1 and TRBJ1-1, the full variable domain reads KAGVTQTPRYLIKTRGQQVTLSCSPISGHRSVSWYQQTPGQGLQFLFEYFSETQRNKGNFPGRFSGRQFSNSRSEMNVSTLELGDSALYLCASSYERNTEAFFGQGTRLTVV.

The chain combines TRBV5-1 with TRBJ2-7; 12 bases are a match to TRBD2. Trimming removed 3 bases from V and 6 bases from J; junction bases left unmatched: 4. CDR1 and CDR2 from the germline V gene are SGHRS and YFSETQ. The CDR3 is 14 amino acids. CDR3 region: CASSSGTSGREQYF. CDR3 sequence (DNA): TGCGCCAGCAGCTCCGGGACTAGCGGGCGCGAGCAGTACTTC.

The CDR3 sequence is CASSAQQGAVYEQYF. For the CDR3, the DNA is TGTGCCAGTAGTGCCCAACAGGGGGCAGTCTACGAGCAGTACTTC. The chain links TRBV19 to TRBJ2-7; 9 nucleotides align to TRBD1. Germline V gene sequence: CDR1 LNHDA, CDR2 SQIVND (reference sequence). The length of the CDR3 is 15 residues. J was trimmed by 3 bases and V by 5 bases; bases with no gene match: 8.

This chain connects TRBV27 to TRBJ2-7; TRBD1 aligns across 12 bases. Per the germline V gene, CDR1 is MNHEY and CDR2 is SMNVEV (reference sequence). This CDR3 is built from 16 residues. V was clipped by 6 bases and J by 3 bases; unmatched bases: 9. The CDR3 spells CASRAGTGGGIYEQYF. DNA of the CDR3: TGTGCCAGCAGGGCCGGGACAGGGGGCGGTATCTACGAGCAGTACTTC.

This chain joins TRBV7-9 and TRBJ2-7; 10 bases align to TRBD1. V lost 5 bases and J lost 4; bases outside the gene matches: 14. Germline V gives CDR1 SEHNR, CDR2 FQNEAQ (reference sequence). The CDR3 is 17 residues long. The CDR3 nucleotides read TGTGCCAGCAGCCCGAGCGTACGGGACAGGGGCTTTTACGAGCAGTACTTC. Its protein is CASSPSVRDRGFYEQYF.

This clone was recorded a few times. The chain employs TRBV5-1 and TRBJ2-1; D might be TRBD2 (7 bases). Trimming left V 0 bases short and J 1 base short, with 17 bases between. CDR1 and CDR2 from the germline V gene are SGHRS and YFSETQ. The CDR3 is 18 residues long. The CDR3 loop reads CASSLEAGAGVSYNEQFF. CDR3 sequence (DNA): TGCGCCAGCAGCTTGGAGGCGGGGGCGGGAGTTTCCTACAATGAGCAGTTCTTC. The variable domain in full, completed from reference TRBV5-1 and TRBJ2-1, reads KAGVTQTPRYLIKTRGQQVTLSCSPISGHRSVSWYQQTPGQGLQFLFEYFSETQRNKGNFPGRFSGRQFSNSRSEMNVSTLELGDSALYLCASSLEAGAGVSYNEQFFGPGTRLTVL.

This sequence joins TRBV7-8 and TRBJ2-1; TRBD1 aligns across 9 bases. This CDR3 region has 18 residues. The V gene's germline CDR1 is SGHVS and CDR2 FQNEAQ. Trimming cost V 5 bases and J 0 bases; bases outside gene matches: 11. CDR3 region: CASSQRGQGLISYNEQFF. The CDR3 DNA reads as TGTGCCAGCAGCCAGAGGGGACAGGGCCTGATCTCCTACAATGAGCAGTTCTTC.

The chain employs TRBV19 and TRBJ2-3, with 11 bases that match TRBD1. Germline loops: CDR1 LNHDA, CDR2 SQIVND (reference sequence). Germline trimming cut 1 base from V and 1 base from J; bases unmatched to any gene: 4. There are 17 residues in the CDR3. The CDR3 DNA reads as TGTGCCAGTAGTATAGGGGCGGGACAGGGGGGCACAGATACGCAGTATTTT. This codes for CASSIGAGQGGTDTQYF.

The gene calls are TRBV4-2 and TRBJ2-2, with 7 bases matching TRBD2. Germline lookup yields CDR1 LGHNA and CDR2 YNFKEQ. The V segment lost 8 bases and the J segment 5 bases; nucleotides outside the gene matches: 11. The CDR3 totals 15 residues. CDR3 DNA sequence: TGTGCCAGCCCCCCCTCGGCGGGAGTTACCGGGGAGCTGTTTTTT. As protein: CASPPSAGVTGELFF.

The V call is TRBV7-6, the J call TRBJ2-7, with D possibly matching TRBD1 (6 bases). The CDR3 totals 15 residues. Germline V gives CDR1 SGHVS, CDR2 FNYEAQ. Trimming took 1 base from V and 7 from J, leaving 17 bases between them. CDR3 sequence: CASSLGQGQTLEQYF. The CDR3 DNA sequence: TGTGCCAGCAGCTTAGGCCAGGGGCAGACCCTAGAGCAGTACTTC.

The J gene is TRBJ2-3, the V gene TRBV27; D ambiguous. CDR1 and CDR2 from the germline V gene are MNHEY and SMNVEV (reference sequence). The CDR3 sequence is 13 residues long. V lost 4 bases, J lost 1 base, and 6 bases lay in between. CDR3 sequence reads: CASSSPGTDTQYF. CDR3 in DNA: TGTGCCAGCAGTTCCCCGGGCACAGATACGCAGTATTTT.

The chain combines TRBV5-6 with TRBJ2-5; TRBD1 aligns across 9 bases. The end of the DNA fits TRBJ2-7 better, so the J call may be wrong. In germline, CDR1 is SGHDT, CDR2 YYEEEE. The CDR3 extends over 15 amino acids. CDR3 DNA: TGTGCCAGCAGCTTGTGGGACAGGGATTTCTACGAGCAGTACTTC. Translation: CASSLWDRDFYEQYF.

The rearrangement links TRBV27 to TRBJ1-5; D gene unclear. The V gene lost 5 bases and the J gene lost 4 bases, with 15 bases spanning the gap. The germline V gene has CDR1 MNHEY and CDR2 SMNVEV (reference sequence). The CDR3 has 15 amino acids. As DNA, the CDR3 is TGTGCCAGCAGTAAGGGAGAGCCAGTGAATCAGCCCCAGCATTTT. Amino acids: CASSKGEPVNQPQHF.

V and J are TRBV30 and TRBJ1-2; TRBD1 matches at 10 bases. Germline CDR1 and CDR2: GTSNPN and SVGIG (reference sequence). The trim removed 2 bases at V and 5 bases at J, leaving 8 bases unmatched. The CDR3 is made up of 15 amino acids. CDR3 residues: CAWSPDRGPFYGYTF. The CDR3 DNA reads TGTGCCTGGAGTCCAGACAGGGGGCCATTTTATGGCTACACCTTC.

The chain uses TRBV21-1 and TRBJ2-1; the table calls TRBD1, which could not be checked here. TRBV21-1 is a listed pseudogene. The CDR3 consists of 15 residues. The CDR3 sequence is CASSKKHPTPNEQFF. The CDR3 DNA reads TGTGCCAGCAGCAAGAAACACCCAACCCCGAATGAGCAGTTCTTC.

V is TRBV6-5 and J is TRBJ2-7, with D perhaps matching TRBD2 (6 bases). This CDR3 spans 11 amino acids. Trimming removed 9 bases from V and 5 bases from J, with 11 bases in between. The germline V gene encodes CDR1 MNHEY and CDR2 SVGAGI. This CDR3 reads CASSRGNEQYF. The CDR3, as DNA: TGTGCCAGTTCGCGGGGCAACGAGCAGTACTTC.